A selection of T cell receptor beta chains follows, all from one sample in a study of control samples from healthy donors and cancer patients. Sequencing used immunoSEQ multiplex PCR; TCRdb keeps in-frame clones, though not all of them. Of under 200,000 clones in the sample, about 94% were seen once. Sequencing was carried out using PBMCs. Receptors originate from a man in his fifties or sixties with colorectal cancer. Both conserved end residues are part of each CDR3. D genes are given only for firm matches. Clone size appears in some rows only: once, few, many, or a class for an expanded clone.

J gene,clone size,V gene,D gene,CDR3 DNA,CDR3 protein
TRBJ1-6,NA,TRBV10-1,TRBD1,TGCGCCAGCAGTTCGACAGGGGGCGGAGTGAGCTCCTATAATTCACCCCTCCACTTT,CASSSTGGGVSSYNSPLHF
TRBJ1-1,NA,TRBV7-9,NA,TGTGCCAGCAGCCCGCGCGAGTCCACTGAAGCTTTCTTT,CASSPRESTEAFF
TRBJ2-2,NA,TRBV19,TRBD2,TGTGCCAGTAGTTCCATAGCGGGCTCGACCGGGGAGCTGTTTTTT,CASSSIAGSTGELFF
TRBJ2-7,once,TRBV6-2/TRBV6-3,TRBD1,TGTGCCAGCAGTTCCAGGACAGGTTCCCATTACGAGCAGTACTTC,CASSSRTGSHYEQYF
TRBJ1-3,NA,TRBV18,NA,TGTGCCAGCTCACCCTCCGGAAACACCATATATTTT,CASSPSGNTIYF
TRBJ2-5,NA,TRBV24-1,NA,TGTGCCACCAGTAGCGGCCCACAAGAGACCCAGTACTTC,CATSSGPQETQYF
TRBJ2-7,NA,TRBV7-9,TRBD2,TGTGCCAGCAGCTCAAACCGGGGGGGCTACGAGCAGTACTTC,CASSSNRGGYEQYF
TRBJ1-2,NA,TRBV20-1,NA,TGCAGTGCGACCGGGACACTCAGCTACACCTTC,CSATGTLSYTF
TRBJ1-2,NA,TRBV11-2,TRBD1,TGTGCCAGCAGCTTAGACCGACAGGGGAGAGACACCTTC,CASSLDRQGRDTF
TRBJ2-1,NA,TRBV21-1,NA,TGTGCCAGCAGCAAAAAGGGGGATACAGGGGGCGAAAATGAGCAGTTCTTC,CASSKKGDTGGENEQFF
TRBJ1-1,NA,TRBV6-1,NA,TGTGCCAGCAGTGAGGGGACGGTGAACACTGAAGCTTTCTTT,CASSEGTVNTEAFF
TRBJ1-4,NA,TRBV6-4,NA,TGTGCCAGCGTTGAAACCCCCAAGGAGGGTAAACTGTTTTTT,CASVETPKEGKLFF
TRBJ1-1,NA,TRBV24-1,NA,TGTGCCACCAGTGATTTAAGTGCCCCATATAAGAACACTGAAGCTTTCTTT,CATSDLSAPYKNTEAFF
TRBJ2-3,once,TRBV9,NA,TGTGCCAGCAGCGTAGAACTAGCCCAGCCAGATACGCAGTATTTT,CASSVELAQPDTQYF
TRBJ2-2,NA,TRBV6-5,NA,TGTGCCAGCAGCCGAGAGCCGAACACCGGGGAGCTGTTTTTT,CASSREPNTGELFF
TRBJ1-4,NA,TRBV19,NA,TGTGCCAGTAGTAGAGACAGATTAGCAACTAATGAAAAACTGTTTTTT,CASSRDRLATNEKLFF
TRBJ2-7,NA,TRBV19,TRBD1,TGTGCCAGTAGTGACGGGACAGCCTACGAGCAGTACTTC,CASSDGTAYEQYF
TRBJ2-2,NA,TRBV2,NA,TGTGCCAGCAGTGAACAGAACACCGGGGAGCTGTTTTTT,CASSEQNTGELFF
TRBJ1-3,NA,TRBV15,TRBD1,TGTGCCACCACCAGGACAGGGCTCGGAAACACCATATATTTT,CATTRTGLGNTIYF
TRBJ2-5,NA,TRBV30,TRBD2,TGTGCCTGGAGTGTAGGACTAGCGGGGGTCCAAGAGACCCAGTACTTC,CAWSVGLAGVQETQYF
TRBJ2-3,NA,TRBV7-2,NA,TGTGCCAGCAGCTTAGTAAGCGGCCGTGGGTTAGATACGCAGTATTTT,CASSLVSGRGLDTQYF
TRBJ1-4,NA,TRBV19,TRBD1,TGTGCCAGTAGTATTTGGGACAGGGAAGAAAAACTGTTTTTT,CASSIWDREEKLFF
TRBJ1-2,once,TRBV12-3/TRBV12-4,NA,TGTGCCAGCAGTCCCAGGGTTAGCTATGGCTACACCTTC,CASSPRVSYGYTF
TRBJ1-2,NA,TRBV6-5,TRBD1,TGTGCCAGCAGTTGGCGACAGGGGAACTATGGCTACACCTTC,CASSWRQGNYGYTF
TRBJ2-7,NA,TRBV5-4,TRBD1,TGTGCCAGCAGCTCAAACAGGGGATCCTACGAGCAGTACTTC,CASSSNRGSYEQYF
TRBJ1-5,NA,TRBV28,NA,TGTGCCAGCAGTTTTGGGGGACTTAGCAATCAGCCCCAGCATTTT,CASSFGGLSNQPQHF
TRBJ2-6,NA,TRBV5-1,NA,TGCGCCAGCACGCTGGGCTACTCTGGGGCCAACGTCCTGACTTTC,CASTLGYSGANVLTF
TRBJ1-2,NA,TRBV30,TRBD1,TGTGCCTGGAGTGCCAGCCGAACCGGGATGGGACAGTATGGAGGCTACACCTTC,CAWSASRTGMGQYGGYTF
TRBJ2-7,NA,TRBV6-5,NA,TGTGCCAGCAGTTCTAACGGACCCTACGAGCAGTACTTC,CASSSNGPYEQYF
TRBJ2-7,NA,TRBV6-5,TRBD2,TGTGCCAGCAGTTCCCGCCGGCGGACTAGCGGCTACGAGCAGTACTTC,CASSSRRRTSGYEQYF
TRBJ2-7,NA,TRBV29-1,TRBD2,TGCAGCGTTGAGGCCGGGACTAGCAAATCCGAGCAGTACTTC,CSVEAGTSKSEQYF
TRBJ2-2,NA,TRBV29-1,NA,TGCAGCGTCCAAGGCACCGGGGAGCTGTTTTTT,CSVQGTGELFF
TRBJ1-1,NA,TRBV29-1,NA,TGTGGGGGAGTTCACACTGAAGCTTTCTTT,CGGVHTEAFF
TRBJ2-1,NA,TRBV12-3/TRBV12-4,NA,TGTGCCAGCAGCCCAGGAACTTACAATGAGCAGTTCTTC,CASSPGTYNEQFF
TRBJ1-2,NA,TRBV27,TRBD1,TGTGCCAGCAGTCTAAGGGACAGGGCAGGTGGCTACACCTTC,CASSLRDRAGGYTF
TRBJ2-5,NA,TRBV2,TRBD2,TGTGCCAGCAGTGGTCAGGGAGGGGAGACCCAGTACTTC,CASSGQGGETQYF
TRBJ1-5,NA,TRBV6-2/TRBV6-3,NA,TGTGCCAGCAGCCTGAGAAAAGCTAGCAATCAGCCCCAGCATTTT,CASSLRKASNQPQHF
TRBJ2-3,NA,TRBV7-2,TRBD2,TGTGCCAGCAGCCCCGGGACTAGCGGGGGGATCGGGGATACGCAGTATTTT,CASSPGTSGGIGDTQYF
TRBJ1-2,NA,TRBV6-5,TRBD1,TGTGCCAGCAGGACAGGGGTGGACTATGGCTACACCTTC,CASRTGVDYGYTF
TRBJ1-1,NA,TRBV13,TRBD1,TGTGCCAGCAGCTTAAGCACCCTCGGGACAGGGGCCATGAACACTGAAGCTTTCTTT,CASSLSTLGTGAMNTEAFF
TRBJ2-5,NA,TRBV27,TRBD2,TGTGCCAGCAGCGCGACTAGCGGGGGATTGGGGACCCAGTACTTC,CASSATSGGLGTQYF
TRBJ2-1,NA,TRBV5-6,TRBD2,TGTGCCAGCAGCTTTAATAGCGGGGGCTACAATGAGCAGTTCTTC,CASSFNSGGYNEQFF
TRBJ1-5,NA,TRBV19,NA,TGTGCCAGTAGTCAAGACGGGAGCAATCAGCCCCAGCATTTT,CASSQDGSNQPQHF
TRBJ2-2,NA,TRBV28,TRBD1,TGTGCCAGCAGTCCCTTCCCCGGGACAGGGGTGAACACCGGGGAGCTGTTTTTT,CASSPFPGTGVNTGELFF
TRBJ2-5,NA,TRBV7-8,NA,TGTGCCAGCAGCTTAAGTGTACGGGAGACCCAGTACTTC,CASSLSVRETQYF
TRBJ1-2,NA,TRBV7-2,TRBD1,TGTGCCAGCAGCTTCGGGACAGGACCCTATGGCTACACCTTC,CASSFGTGPYGYTF
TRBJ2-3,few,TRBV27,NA,TGTGCCAGCAGTTGGTCAGGGGACACAGATACGCAGTATTTT,CASSWSGDTDTQYF
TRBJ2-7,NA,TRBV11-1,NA,TGTGCCAGCAGCTTAGTTACAGGTCCCGAGCAGTACTTC,CASSLVTGPEQYF